The sequence of this T cell receptor beta chain was determined in a study of PD-L1 blockade in urothelial cancer. Across the study: Atezolizumab was started by patients in 2014 at 1,200 mg intravenously every 3 weeks. Of approximately 29 patients, twenty-five were males with bladder-origin urothelial cancer. Investigators checked blood 3 weeks (second dose) and 6 weeks after treatment start.

This clone is medium-sized (0.01 to 0.1%) by share. Profiled with immunoSEQ multiplex PCR; TCRdb holds only in-frame clones, not every one. This sample carries tens of thousands of clones, roughly four fifths of them seen once, and the ten largest clones take approximately 3.5%. The sequencing here drew on PBMCs, taken around atezolizumab (anti-PD-L1) treatment. The sequence was obtained from a man in his sixties or seventies with urothelial cancer.

The CDR3, as DNA: TGTGCCAGCAGCCAAGGACACAGATTCAGGCCCGAAAGCGAGCAGTACTTC. It yields the protein CASSQGHRFRPESEQYF. V usage is TRBV14 and J usage is TRBJ2-7; no clear D. V was shortened by 1 base and J by 6 bases, with 22 bases between the two germline ends. Germline V gene lookup returns CDR1 SGHDN and CDR2 FVKESK. The CDR3 spans 17 residues.